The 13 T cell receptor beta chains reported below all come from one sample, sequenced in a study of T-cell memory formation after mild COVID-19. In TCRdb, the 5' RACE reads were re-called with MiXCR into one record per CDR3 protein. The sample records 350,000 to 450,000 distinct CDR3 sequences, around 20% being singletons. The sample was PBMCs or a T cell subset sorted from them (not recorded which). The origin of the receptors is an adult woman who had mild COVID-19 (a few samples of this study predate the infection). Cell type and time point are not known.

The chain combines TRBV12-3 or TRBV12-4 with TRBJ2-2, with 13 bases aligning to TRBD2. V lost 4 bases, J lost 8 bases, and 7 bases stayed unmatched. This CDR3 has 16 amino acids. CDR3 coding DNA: TGTGCCAGCAGTTACGGACTAGCGGGAGCTAAAGGGGAGCTGTTTTTT. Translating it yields CASSYGLAGAKGELFF.

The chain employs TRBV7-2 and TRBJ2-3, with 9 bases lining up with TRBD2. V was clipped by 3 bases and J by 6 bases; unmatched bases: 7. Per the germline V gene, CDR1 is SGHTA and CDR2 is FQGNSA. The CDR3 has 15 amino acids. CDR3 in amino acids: CASSFLAGLGDTQYF. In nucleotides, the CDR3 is TGTGCCAGCAGCTTCCTAGCGGGATTGGGGGATACGCAGTATTTT.

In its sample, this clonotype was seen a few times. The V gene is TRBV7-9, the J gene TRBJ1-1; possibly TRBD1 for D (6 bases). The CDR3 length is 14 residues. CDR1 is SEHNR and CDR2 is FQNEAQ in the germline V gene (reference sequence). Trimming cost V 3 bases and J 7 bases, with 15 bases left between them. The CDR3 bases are TGTGCCAGCAGCTTTAACACAGGACAGTATGAAGCTTTCTTT. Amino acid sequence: CASSFNTGQYEAFF.

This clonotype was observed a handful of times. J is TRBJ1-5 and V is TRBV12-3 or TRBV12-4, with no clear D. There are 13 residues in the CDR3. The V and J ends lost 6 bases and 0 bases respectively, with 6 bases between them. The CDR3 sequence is CASRRYSNQPQHF. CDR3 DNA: TGTGCCAGCAGAAGGTATAGCAATCAGCCCCAGCATTTT.

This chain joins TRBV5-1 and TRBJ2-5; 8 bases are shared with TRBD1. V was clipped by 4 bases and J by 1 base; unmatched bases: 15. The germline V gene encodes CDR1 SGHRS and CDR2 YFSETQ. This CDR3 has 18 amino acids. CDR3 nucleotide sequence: TGCGCCAGCAGCCAACCCCCAGGACAGGGATGGGGCCAAGAGACCCAGTACTTC. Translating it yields CASSQPPGQGWGQETQYF.

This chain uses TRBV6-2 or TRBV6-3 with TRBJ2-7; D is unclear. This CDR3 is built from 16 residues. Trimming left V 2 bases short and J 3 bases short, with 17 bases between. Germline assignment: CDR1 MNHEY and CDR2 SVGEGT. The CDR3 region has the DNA TGTGCCAGCAGTTACGAGCTTTTGGCCTTAAACTACGAGCAGTACTTC. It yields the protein CASSYELLALNYEQYF.

In DNA, the CDR3 is TGTGCCAGCAGCCTACAGGGGATTAATTCACCCCTCCACTTT. This encodes CASSLQGINSPLHF. The chain is built from TRBV12-3 or TRBV12-4 and TRBJ1-6, with 7 bases fitting TRBD1. CDR3 length equals 14 residues. V was pared by 6 bases and J by 6 bases, with 5 bases of the junction left unmatched.

DNA of the CDR3: TGTGCCAGCAGTGACCAGGGAGGACACACCGGGGAGCTGTTTTTT. This translates into CASSDQGGHTGELFF. The chain uses TRBV25-1 and TRBJ2-2; D may be TRBD2 (6 bases). Germline V lookup: CDR1 MGHDK, CDR2 SYGVNS. Trimming shortened V by 3 bases and J by 3 bases, and 11 bases separated the two germline ends. The CDR3 loop spans 15 amino acids.

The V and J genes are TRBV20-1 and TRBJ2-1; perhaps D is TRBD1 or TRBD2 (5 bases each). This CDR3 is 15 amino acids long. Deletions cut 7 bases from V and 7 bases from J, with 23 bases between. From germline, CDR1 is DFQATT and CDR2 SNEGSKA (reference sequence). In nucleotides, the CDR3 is TGCAGTGTTCTCCTCCGGGACGGGCGACTTAATGAGCAGTTCTTC. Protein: CSVLLRDGRLNEQFF.

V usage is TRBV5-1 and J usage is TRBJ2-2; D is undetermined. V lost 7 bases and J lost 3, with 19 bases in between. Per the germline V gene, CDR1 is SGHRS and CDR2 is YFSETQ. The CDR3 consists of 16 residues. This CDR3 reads CASAMNPPGYTGELFF. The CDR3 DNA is TGCGCCAGCGCGATGAACCCCCCAGGTTACACCGGGGAGCTGTTTTTT.

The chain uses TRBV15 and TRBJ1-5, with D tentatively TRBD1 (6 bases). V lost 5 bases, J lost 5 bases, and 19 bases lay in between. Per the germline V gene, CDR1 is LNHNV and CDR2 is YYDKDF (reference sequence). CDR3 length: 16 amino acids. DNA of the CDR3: TGTGCCACCAGCCGGGGGGCGCGGAAAGGGGATCAGCCCCAGCATTTT. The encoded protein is CATSRGARKGDQPQHF.

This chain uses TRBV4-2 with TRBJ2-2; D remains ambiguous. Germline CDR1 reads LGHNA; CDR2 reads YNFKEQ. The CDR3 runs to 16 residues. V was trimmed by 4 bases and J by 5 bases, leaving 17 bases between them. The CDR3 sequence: CASSRPRTVGTGELFF. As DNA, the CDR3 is TGTGCCAGCAGCCGTCCCAGGACGGTGGGGACCGGGGAGCTGTTTTTT.

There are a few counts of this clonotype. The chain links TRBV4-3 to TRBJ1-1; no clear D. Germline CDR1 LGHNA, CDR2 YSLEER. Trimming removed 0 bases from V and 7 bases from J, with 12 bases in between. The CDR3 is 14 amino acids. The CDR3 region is CASSQDQQSFEAFF. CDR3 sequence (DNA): TGCGCCAGCAGCCAAGATCAACAGAGCTTTGAAGCTTTCTTT.